The entry that follows covers one TCR beta chain sequence. The CDR3 is made up of 16 amino acids. The germline gives CDR1 DFQATT, CDR2 SNEGSKA (reference sequence). The sample comes from a study of blood T cells in healthy people across ages. Using a J-beta primer mix together with a sample-barcoded 5' primer, a second PCR was run for about 6 to 11 cycles. Carrying 12 random nucleotides, a template-switch adaptor labeled each individual cDNA molecule. A single record per CDR3 protein comes from TCRdb applying MiXCR to the 5' RACE reads. The repertoire consists of 1,100,000 or so distinct CDR3 sequences, with 40% to 50% occurring once and the leading ten covering 18%. Isolation per sample recovered at least 6 million PBMCs.

This receptor was taken from a woman aged 60 to 75 in good health. Sequenced: blood. This chain links TRBV20-1 with TRBJ2-7, with 9 nucleotides matching TRBD2. The end of the DNA aligns better with TRBJ2-1, so the J call may be wrong. CDR3 region: CSARGAGLAVNDEQFF. The CDR3 bases are TGCAGTGCTAGAGGGGCGGGACTAGCAGTTAACGATGAGCAGTTCTTC.